The present entry profiles one TCR beta chain with its context. The sample is drawn from a study of control samples from healthy donors and cancer patients. Trimming pared 1 base from V and 0 bases from J, leaving 7 bases between. The germline V gene has CDR1 MDHEN and CDR2 SYDVKM. The CDR3 loop spans 15 amino acids. The repertoire was sequenced with immunoSEQ multiplex PCR; TCRdb's copy has only in-frame clones and lacks some. The sample carries about 100,000 clones, more than 85% recorded once. The chain uses TRBV28 and TRBJ1-5; D not certain. This receptor was identified in a young man in good health. Sequencing was done on a sample of blood. DNA for the CDR3: TGTGCCAGCAGTTTATTGGGGAGTAGCAATCAGCCCCAGCATTTT. This codes for CASSLLGSSNQPQHF.